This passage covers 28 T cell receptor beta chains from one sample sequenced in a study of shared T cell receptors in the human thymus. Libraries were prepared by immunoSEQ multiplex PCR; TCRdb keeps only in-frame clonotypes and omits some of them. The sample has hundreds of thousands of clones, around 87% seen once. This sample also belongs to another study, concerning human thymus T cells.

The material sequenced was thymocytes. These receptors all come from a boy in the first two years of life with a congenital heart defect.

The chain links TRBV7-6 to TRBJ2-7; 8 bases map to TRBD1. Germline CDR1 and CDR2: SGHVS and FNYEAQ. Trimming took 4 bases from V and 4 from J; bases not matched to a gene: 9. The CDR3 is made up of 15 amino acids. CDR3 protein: CASSYNSGTGYEQYF. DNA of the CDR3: TGTGCCAGCAGCTACAATTCCGGGACAGGATACGAGCAGTACTTC.

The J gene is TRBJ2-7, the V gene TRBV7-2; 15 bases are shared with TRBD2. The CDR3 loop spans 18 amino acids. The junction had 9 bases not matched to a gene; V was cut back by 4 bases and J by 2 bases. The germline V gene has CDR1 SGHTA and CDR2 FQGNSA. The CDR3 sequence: CASSYPGLAGGSTYEQYF. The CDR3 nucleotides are TGTGCCAGCAGCTATCCGGGACTAGCGGGAGGCTCAACCTACGAGCAGTACTTC.

The CDR3 region is CATSVQGAMEFF. CDR3 DNA sequence: TGTGCCACCAGCGTACAGGGGGCCATGGAGTTCTTC. The V gene is TRBV15, the J gene TRBJ2-1, with TRBD1 matching 9 bases. Germline values: CDR1 LNHNV, CDR2 YYDKDF (reference sequence). J gave up 14 bases and V 5 bases, and 7 bases lay outside the gene matches. The CDR3 totals 12 residues. The variable domain in full, with the rest retrieved from reference TRBV15 and TRBJ2-1, is DAMVIQNPRYQVTQFGKPVTLSCSQTLNHNVMYWYQQKSSQAPKLLFHYYDKDFNNEADTPDNFQSRRPNTSFCFLDIRSPGLGDTAMYLCATSVQGAMEFFGPGTRLTVL.

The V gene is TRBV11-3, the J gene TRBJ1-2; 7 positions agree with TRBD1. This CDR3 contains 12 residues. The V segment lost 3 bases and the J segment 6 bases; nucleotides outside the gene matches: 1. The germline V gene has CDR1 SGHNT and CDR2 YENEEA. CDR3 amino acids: CASSFGQDGYTF. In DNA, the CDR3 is TGTGCCAGCAGCTTTGGACAGGATGGCTACACCTTC.

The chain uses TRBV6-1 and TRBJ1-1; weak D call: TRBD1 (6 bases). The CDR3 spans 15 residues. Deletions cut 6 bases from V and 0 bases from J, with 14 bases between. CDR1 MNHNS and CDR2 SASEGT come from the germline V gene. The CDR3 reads CASRLGTPMNTEAFF. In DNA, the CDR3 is TGTGCCAGCAGACTTGGGACACCCATGAACACTGAAGCTTTCTTT.

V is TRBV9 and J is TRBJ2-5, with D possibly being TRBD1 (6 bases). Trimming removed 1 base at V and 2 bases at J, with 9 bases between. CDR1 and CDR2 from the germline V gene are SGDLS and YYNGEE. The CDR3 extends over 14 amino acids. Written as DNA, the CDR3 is TGTGCCAGCAGCGTATGGGGGCAACAAGAGACCCAGTACTTC. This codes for CASSVWGQQETQYF.

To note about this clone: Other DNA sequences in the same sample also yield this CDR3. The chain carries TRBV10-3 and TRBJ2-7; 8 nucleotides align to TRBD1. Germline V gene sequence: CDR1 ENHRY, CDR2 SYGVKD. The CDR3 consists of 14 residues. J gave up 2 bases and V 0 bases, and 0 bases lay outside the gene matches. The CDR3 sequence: CAISESDRAYEQYF. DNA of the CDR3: TGTGCCATCAGTGAGTCGGACAGGGCCTACGAGCAGTACTTC.

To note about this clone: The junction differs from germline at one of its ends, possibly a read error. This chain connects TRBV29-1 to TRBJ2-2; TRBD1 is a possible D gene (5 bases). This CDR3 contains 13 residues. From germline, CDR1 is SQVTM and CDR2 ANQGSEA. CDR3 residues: CSSLGANTGELFF. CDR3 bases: TGCAGCTCCCTTGGGGCGAACACCGGAGAGCTGTTTTTT.

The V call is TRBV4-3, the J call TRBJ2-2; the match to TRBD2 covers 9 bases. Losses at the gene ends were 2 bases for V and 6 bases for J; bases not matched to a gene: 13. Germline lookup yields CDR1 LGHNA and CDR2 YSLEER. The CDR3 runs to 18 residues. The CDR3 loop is CASSQLILAGVESGELFF. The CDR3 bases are TGCGCCAGCAGCCAACTTATATTAGCGGGAGTTGAGTCCGGGGAGCTGTTTTTT.

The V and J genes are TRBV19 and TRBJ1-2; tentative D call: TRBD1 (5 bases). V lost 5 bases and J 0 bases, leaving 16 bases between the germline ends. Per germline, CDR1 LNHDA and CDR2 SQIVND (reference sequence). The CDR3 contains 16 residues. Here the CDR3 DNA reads TGTGCCAGTAGTTTCCCCAGGGACTCACCTAACTATGGCTACACCTTC. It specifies CASSFPRDSPNYGYTF.

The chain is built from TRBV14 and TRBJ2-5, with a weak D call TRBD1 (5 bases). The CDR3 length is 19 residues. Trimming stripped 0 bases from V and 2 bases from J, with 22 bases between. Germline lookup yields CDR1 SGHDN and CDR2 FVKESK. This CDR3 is CASSQDFDRRRPRQETQYF. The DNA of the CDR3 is TGTGCCAGCAGCCAAGACTTCGACAGAAGGCGCCCCCGTCAAGAGACCCAGTACTTC. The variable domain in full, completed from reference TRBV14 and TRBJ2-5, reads EAGVTQFPSHSVIEKGQTVTLRCDPISGHDNLYWYRRVMGKEIKFLLHFVKESKQDESGMPNNRFLAERTGGTYSTLKVQPAELEDSGVYFCASSQDFDRRRPRQETQYFGPGTRLLVL.

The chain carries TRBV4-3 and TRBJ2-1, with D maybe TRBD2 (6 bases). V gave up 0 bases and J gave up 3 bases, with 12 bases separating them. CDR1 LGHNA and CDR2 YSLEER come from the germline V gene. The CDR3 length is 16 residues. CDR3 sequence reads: CASSQDQAGIYNEQFF. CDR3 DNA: TGCGCCAGCAGCCAAGATCAGGCGGGAATCTACAATGAGCAGTTCTTC.

The CDR3 sequence is CASSLRGQGPYEQYF. In DNA, the CDR3 is TGTGCCAGCAGTTTAAGGGGCCAGGGCCCCTACGAGCAGTACTTC. The chain couples TRBV27 to TRBJ2-7; possible D gene TRBD1, 5 bases. V lost 2 bases and J lost 2, with 13 bases in between. CDR1 is MNHEY, CDR2 SMNVEV, per germline (reference sequence). The CDR3 runs 15 residues.

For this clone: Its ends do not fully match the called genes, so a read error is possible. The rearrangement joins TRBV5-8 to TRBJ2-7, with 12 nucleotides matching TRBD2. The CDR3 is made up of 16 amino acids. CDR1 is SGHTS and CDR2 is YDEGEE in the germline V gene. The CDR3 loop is CASTLRTSGRSYEQYF. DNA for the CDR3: TGTGCCAGCACCTTGAGAACTAGCGGGAGGTCCTACGAGCAGTACTTC.

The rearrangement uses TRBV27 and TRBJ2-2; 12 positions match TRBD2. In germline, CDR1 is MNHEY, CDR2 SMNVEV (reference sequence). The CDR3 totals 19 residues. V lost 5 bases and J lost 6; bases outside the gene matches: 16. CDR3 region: CASSPVPQTSGSRSGELFF. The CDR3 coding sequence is TGTGCCAGCAGTCCCGTTCCCCAGACTAGCGGGAGCCGGTCCGGGGAGCTGTTTTTT.

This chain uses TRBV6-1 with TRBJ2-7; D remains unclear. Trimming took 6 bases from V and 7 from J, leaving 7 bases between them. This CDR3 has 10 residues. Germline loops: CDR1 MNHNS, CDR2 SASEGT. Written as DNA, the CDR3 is TGTGCCAGCAGAGATAGAGAGCAGTACTTC. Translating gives CASRDREQYF.

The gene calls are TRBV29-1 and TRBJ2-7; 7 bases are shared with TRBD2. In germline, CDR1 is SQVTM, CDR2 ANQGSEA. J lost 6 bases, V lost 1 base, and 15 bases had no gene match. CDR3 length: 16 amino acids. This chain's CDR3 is CSVEGGILAGDVEQYF. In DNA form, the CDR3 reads TGCAGCGTTGAAGGGGGGATATTGGCGGGAGACGTCGAGCAGTACTTC.

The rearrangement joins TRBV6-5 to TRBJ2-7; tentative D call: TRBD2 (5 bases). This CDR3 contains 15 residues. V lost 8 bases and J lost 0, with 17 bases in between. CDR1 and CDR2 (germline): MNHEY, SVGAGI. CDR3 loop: CASSAGASGSYEQYF. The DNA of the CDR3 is TGTGCCAGCTCGGCCGGCGCGAGCGGCTCCTACGAGCAGTACTTC.

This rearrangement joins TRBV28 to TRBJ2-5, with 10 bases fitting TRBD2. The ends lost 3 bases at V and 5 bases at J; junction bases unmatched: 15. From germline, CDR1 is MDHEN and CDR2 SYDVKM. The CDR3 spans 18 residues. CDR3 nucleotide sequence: TGTGCCAGCAGTTTCCCCCGAAGCGGGAGGGCCGGGTTGGAGACCCAGTACTTC. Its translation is CASSFPRSGRAGLETQYF.

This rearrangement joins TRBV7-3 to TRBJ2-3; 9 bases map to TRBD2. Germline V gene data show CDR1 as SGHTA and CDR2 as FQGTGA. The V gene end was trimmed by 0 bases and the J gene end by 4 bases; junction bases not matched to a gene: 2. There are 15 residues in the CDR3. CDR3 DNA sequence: TGTGCCAGCAGCTTAACTAGCGGGAGCCCAGATACGCAGTATTTT. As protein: CASSLTSGSPDTQYF. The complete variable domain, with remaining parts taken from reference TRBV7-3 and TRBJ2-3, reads GAGVSQTPSNKVTEKGKYVELRCDPISGHTALYWYRQSLGQGPEFLIYFQGTGAADDSGLPNDRFFAVRPEGSVSTLKIQRTERGDSAVYLCASSLTSGSPDTQYFGPGTRLTVL.

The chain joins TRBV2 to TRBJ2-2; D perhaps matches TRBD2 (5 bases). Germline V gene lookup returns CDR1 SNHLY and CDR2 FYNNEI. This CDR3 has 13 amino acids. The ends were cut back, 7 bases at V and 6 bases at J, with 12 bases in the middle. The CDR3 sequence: CASMASWAGELFF. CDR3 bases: TGTGCCAGCATGGCTAGCTGGGCCGGGGAGCTGTTTTTT.

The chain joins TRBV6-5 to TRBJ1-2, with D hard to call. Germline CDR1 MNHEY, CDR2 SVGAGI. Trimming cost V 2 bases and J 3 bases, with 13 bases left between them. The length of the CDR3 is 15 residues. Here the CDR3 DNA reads TGTGCCAGCAGTTACATGATAGGGAGGGACTATGGCTACACCTTC. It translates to CASSYMIGRDYGYTF.

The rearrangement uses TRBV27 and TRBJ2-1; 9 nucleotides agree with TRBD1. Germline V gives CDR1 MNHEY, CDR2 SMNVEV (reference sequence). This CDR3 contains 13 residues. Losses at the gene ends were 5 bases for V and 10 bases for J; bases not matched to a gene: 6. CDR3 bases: TGTGCCAGCAGTCTACAGGGGGCGCCCGAGCAGTTCTTC. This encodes CASSLQGAPEQFF.

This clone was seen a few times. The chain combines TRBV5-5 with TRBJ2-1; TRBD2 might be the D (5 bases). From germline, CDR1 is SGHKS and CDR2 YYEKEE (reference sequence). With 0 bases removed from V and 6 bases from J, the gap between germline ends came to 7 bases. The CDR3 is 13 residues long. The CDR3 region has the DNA TGTGCCAGCAGCTTGGGACTATTCAATGAGCAGTTCTTC. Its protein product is CASSLGLFNEQFF.

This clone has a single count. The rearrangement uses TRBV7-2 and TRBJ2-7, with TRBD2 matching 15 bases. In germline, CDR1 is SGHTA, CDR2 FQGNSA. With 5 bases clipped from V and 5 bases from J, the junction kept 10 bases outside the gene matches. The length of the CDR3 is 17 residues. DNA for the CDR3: TGTGCCAGCAGCCGGGGACGGACTAGCGGGAGGGACGACGAGCAGTACTTC. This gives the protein CASSRGRTSGRDDEQYF.

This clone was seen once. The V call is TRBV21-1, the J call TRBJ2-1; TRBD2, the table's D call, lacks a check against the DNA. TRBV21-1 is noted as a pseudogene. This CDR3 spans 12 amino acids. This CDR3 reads CASSNVSGKRIF. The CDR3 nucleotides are TGTGCCAGCAGCAACGTTAGCGGAAAGAGGATCTTC.

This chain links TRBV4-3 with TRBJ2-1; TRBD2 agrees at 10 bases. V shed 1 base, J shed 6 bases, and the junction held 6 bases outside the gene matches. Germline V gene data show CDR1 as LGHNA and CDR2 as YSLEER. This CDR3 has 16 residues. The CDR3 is CASSQGVAGGGNEQFF. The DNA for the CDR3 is TGCGCCAGCAGCCAAGGTGTAGCGGGAGGAGGCAATGAGCAGTTCTTC.

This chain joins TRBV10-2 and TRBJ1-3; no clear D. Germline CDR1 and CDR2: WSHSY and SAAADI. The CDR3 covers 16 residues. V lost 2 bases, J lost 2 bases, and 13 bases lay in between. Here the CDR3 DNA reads TGCGCCAGCAGTGAGGACTACGTACCAACTGGAAACACCATATATTTT. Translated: CASSEDYVPTGNTIYF.